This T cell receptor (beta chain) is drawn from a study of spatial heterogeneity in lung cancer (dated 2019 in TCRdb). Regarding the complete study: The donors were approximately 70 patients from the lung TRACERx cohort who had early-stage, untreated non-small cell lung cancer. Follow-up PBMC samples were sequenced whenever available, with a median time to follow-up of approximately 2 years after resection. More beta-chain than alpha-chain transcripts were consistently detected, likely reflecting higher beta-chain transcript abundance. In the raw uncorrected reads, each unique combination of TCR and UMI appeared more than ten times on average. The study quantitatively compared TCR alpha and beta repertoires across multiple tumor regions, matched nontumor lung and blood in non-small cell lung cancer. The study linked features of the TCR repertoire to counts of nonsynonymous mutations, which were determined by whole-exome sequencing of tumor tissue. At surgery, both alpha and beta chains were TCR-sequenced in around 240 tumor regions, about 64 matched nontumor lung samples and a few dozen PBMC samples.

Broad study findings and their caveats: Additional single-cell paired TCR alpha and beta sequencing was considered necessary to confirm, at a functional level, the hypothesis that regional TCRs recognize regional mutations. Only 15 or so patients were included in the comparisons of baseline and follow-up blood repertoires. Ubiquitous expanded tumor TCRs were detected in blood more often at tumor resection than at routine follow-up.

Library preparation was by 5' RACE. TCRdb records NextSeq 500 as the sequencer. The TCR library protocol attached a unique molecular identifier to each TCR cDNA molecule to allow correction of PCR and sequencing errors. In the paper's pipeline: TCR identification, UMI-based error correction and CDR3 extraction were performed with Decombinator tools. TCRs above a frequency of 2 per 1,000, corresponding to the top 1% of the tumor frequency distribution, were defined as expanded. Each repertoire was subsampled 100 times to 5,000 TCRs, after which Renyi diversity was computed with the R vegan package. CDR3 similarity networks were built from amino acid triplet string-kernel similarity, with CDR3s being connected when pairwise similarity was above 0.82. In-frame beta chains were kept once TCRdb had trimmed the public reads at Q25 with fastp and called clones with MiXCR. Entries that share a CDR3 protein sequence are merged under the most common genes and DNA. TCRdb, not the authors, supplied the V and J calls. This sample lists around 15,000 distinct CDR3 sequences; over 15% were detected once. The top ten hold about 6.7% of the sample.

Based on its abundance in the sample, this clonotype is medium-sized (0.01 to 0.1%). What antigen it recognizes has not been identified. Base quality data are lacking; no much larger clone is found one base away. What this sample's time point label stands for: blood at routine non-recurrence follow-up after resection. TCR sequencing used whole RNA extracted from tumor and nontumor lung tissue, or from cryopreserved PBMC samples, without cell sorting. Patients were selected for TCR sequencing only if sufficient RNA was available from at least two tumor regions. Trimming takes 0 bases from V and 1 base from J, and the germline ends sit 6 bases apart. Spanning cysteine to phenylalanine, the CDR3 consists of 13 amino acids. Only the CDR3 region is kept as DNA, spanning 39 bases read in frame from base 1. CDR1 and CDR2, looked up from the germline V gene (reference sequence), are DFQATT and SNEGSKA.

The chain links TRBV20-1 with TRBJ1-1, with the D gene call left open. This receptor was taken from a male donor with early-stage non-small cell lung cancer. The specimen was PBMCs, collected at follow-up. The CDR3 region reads CSAREFQNTEAFF. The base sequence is TGCAGTGCTAGAGAGTTCCAGAACACTGAAGCTTTCTTT.